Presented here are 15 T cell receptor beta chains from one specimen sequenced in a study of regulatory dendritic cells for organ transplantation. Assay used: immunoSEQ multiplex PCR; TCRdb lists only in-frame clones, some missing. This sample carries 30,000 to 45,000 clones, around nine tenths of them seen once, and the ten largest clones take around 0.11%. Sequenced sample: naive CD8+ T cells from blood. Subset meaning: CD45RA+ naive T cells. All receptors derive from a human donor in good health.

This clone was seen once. The CDR3 sequence: CASSIRFGVMNTGELFF. DNA of the CDR3: TGTGCCAGTAGTATCAGGTTCGGGGTCATGAACACCGGGGAGCTGTTTTTT. This chain joins TRBV19 and TRBJ2-2; weak D call: TRBD2 (5 bases). V lost 3 bases to trimming and J lost 1 base, with 15 bases between them. This CDR3 region has 17 residues. Per the germline V gene, CDR1 is LNHDA and CDR2 is SQIVND (reference sequence).

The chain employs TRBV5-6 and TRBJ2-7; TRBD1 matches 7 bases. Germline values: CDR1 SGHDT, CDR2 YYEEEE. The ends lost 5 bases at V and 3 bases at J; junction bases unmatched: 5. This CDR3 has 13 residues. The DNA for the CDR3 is TGTGCCAGCAGGAAACAGGGGAGCTACGAGCAGTACTTC. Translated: CASRKQGSYEQYF.

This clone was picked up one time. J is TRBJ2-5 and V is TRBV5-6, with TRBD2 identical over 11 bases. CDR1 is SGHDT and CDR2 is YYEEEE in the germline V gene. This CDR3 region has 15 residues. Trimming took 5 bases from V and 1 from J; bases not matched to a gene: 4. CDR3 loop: CASSPSGGFQETQYF. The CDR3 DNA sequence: TGTGCCAGCAGTCCTAGCGGGGGGTTCCAAGAGACCCAGTACTTC.

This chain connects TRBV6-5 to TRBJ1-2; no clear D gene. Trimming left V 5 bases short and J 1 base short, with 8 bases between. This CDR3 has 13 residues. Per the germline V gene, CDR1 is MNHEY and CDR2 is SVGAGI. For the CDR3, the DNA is TGTGCCAGCAGTCTCACTAATAACTATGGCTACACCTTC. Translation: CASSLTNNYGYTF.

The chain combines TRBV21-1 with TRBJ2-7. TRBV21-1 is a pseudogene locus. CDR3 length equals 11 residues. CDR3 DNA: TGTGCCAGCAGCGGGACGCAAGAGCAGTACTTC. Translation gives CASSGTQEQYF.

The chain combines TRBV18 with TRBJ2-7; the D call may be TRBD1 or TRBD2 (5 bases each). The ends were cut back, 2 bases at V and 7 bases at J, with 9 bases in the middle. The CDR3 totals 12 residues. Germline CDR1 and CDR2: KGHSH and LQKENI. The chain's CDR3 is CASSPGGREQYF. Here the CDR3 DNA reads TGTGCCAGCTCACCAGGGGGTCGGGAGCAGTACTTC.

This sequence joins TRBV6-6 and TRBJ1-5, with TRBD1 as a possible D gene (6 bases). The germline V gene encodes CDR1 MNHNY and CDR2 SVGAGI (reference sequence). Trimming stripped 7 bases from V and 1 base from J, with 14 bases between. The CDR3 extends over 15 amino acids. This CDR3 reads CASNTGTISNQPQHF. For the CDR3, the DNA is TGTGCCAGCAACACCGGGACAATAAGCAATCAGCCCCAGCATTTT.

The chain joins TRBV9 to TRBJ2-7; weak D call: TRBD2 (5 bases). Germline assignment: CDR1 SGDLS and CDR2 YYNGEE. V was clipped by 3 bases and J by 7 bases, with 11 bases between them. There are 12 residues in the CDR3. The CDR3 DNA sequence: TGTGCCAGCAGCGGACGAGGGTTGGAGCAGTACTTC. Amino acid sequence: CASSGRGLEQYF.

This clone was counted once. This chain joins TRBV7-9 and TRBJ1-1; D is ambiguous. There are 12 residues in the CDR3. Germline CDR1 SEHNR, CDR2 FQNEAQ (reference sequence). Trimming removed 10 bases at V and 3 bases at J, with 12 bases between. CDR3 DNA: TGTGCCACCTCCGACCAGGACACTGAAGCTTTCTTT. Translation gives CATSDQDTEAFF.

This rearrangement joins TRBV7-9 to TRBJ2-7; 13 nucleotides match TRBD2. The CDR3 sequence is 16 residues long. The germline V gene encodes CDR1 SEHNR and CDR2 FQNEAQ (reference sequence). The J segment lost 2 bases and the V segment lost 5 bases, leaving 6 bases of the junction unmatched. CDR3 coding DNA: TGTGCCAGCAGCCCGAGGACTAGCGGGGGCACCTACGAGCAGTACTTC. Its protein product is CASSPRTSGGTYEQYF. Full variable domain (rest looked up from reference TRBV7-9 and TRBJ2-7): DTGVSQNPRHKITKRGQNVTFRCDPISEHNRLYWYRQTLGQGPEFLTYFQNEAQLEKSRLLSDRFSAERPKGSFSTLEIQRTEQGDSAMYLCASSPRTSGGTYEQYFGPGTRLTVT.

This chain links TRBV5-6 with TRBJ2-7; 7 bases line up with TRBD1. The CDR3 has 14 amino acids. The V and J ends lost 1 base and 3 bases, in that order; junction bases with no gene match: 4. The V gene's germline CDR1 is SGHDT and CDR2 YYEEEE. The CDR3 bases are TGTGCCAGCAGCTTGCGACAGGGTATCTACGAGCAGTACTTC. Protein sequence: CASSLRQGIYEQYF.

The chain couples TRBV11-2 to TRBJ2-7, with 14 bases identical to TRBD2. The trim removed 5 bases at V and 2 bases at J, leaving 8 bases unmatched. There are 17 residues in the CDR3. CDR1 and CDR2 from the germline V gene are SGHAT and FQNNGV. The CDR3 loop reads CASSQGLAGVFAYEQYF. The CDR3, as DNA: TGTGCCAGCAGCCAGGGACTAGCGGGAGTATTCGCCTACGAGCAGTACTTC.

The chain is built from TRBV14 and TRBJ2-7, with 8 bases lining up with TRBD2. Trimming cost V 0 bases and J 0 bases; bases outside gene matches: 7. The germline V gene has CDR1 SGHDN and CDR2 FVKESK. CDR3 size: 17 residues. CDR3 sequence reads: CASSQELGLGLSYEQYF. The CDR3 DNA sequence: TGTGCCAGCAGCCAAGAGTTGGGACTAGGGCTCTCCTACGAGCAGTACTTC.

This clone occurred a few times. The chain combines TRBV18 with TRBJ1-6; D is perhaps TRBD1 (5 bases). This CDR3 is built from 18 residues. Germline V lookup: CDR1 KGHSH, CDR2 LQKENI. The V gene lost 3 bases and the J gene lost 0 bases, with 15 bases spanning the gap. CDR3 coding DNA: TGTGCCAGCTCACCTCGACAGATACAAAGCTCCTATAATTCACCCCTCCACTTT. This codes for CASSPRQIQSSYNSPLHF.

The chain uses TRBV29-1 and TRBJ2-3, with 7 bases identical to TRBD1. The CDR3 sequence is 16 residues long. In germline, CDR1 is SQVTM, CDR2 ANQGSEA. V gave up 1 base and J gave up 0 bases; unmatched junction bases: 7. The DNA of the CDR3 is TGCAGCGTTGAAGTGGGACAGAAGTCTAGCACAGATACGCAGTATTTT. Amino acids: CSVEVGQKSSTDTQYF.